This T cell receptor (beta chain) was found in a study of graft-versus-host responses after intestinal transplantation. Overall study: After anti-thymocyte globulin induction, recipients took tacrolimus and steroids for around three years. Whole-study results and caveats: Some patients had graft-donor T cell macrochimerism, and their allografts showed high graft-versus-host to host-versus-graft clonal ratios. Peak GvH clone levels in circulation were associated with early post-transplant HvG declines. Detected in recipient marrow were GvH clones, some of which were first observed in ileum or blood.

A remark on this clone: Its target is not known.

TCRdb's table, derived via immunoSEQ multiplex PCR, lists solely in-frame clones and lacks some. The repertoire holds approximately 86,000 clones, with around 92% as singletons. CDR3 size: 17 residues. J lost 2 bases, V lost 3 bases, and 12 bases had no gene match. Per germline, CDR1 SGHDT and CDR2 YYEEEE. Sequenced here: unstimulated CD4+ T cells sorted from spleen or lymph node cells, sampled before intestinal transplant. The receptor's source is a human donor who received an intestinal transplant. J is TRBJ2-5 and V is TRBV5-6, with 8 nucleotides matching TRBD1. Written as DNA, the CDR3 is TGTGCCAGCAGCTCCTTAACCTCGACAGGGGTTCAAGAGACCCAGTACTTC. Its translation: CASSSLTSTGVQETQYF. The full variable domain, rest sourced from reference TRBV5-6 and TRBJ2-5, is DAGVTQSPTHLIKTRGQQVTLRCSPKSGHDTVSWYQQALGQGPQFIFQYYEEEERQRGNFPDRFSGHQFPNYSSELNVNALLLGDSALYLCASSSLTSTGVQETQYFGPGTRLLVL.